Listed below are T cell receptor beta chains from one sample, sequenced in a study of T cells in narcolepsy. Some clones are missing from TCRdb's copy, which holds only in-frame ones; the method was immunoSEQ multiplex PCR. The sample yields tens of thousands of clones, roughly 62% seen once. Specimen: memory (CD45RA-) CD4+ T cells from blood. Every receptor here comes from a human donor in good health. Both conserved end residues are part of each CDR3. D genes are given only for firm matches. Expanded clones are given a class, and other clones once, few, many or no size at all.

cdr3_nt cdr3_aa j_call v_call clone_size d_call
TGTGCCAGCAGCTTAAACCGGGACAGGACTTACGAGCAGTACTTC CASSLNRDRTYEQYF TRBJ2-7 TRBV7-2 - TRBD1
TGTGCCGGCAGCAAGGGGACAGGGGAGCTGTTTTTT CAGSKGTGELFF TRBJ2-2 TRBV7-3 - -
TGTGCCAGCAGCGGACAGGGAGGGAATTCACCCCTCCACTTT CASSGQGGNSPLHF TRBJ1-6 TRBV9 - TRBD1
TGTGCCAGCAGCGACCCCGGGAGTGGGGTTGACTATGGCTACACCTTC CASSDPGSGVDYGYTF TRBJ1-2 TRBV5-6 - -
TGTGCCAGCAGCTTGGCGGGAGGGGGCACAGATACGCAGTATTTT CASSLAGGGTDTQYF TRBJ2-3 TRBV5-4 - TRBD2
TGTGCCAGCAGCCATGCAGGGGCAGATACGCAGTATTTT CASSHAGADTQYF TRBJ2-3 TRBV4-2 - -
TGTGCCAGCCGTAGCGGGGGGCGCGACCAAGAGACCCAGTACTTC CASRSGGRDQETQYF TRBJ2-5 TRBV2 - TRBD2
TGTGCCAGCAGCTTAGCTGCTTACACCGGGGAGCTGTTTTTT CASSLAAYTGELFF TRBJ2-2 TRBV7-8 few -
TGCAGCGGGGCCCTACAGTACTTC CSGALQYF TRBJ2-7 TRBV29-1 - -
TGTGCCAGCAGTGAGGACAGGGGGTCCTACAATGAGCAGTTCTTC CASSEDRGSYNEQFF TRBJ2-1 TRBV2 - TRBD1
TGTGCCAGCAGCGAGGGCCCGGGGCTCCTCACCGAGCAGTACTTC CASSEGPGLLTEQYF TRBJ2-7 TRBV9 - -
TGTGCCAGCAGCCTCGGTCATTCCGAGCAGTACTTC CASSLGHSEQYF TRBJ2-7 TRBV9 - -
TGTGCCAGCAGGGGACAGTCAAACACCGGGGAGCTGTTTTTT CASRGQSNTGELFF TRBJ2-2 TRBV9 - TRBD1
TGTGCCAGCAGTTACTCCCTAGCAACTGGGGCCAACGTCCTGACTTTC CASSYSLATGANVLTF TRBJ2-6 TRBV6-5 - -
TGTGCCAGCAGCAAGGGTCGGGTTTACGAGCAGTACTTC CASSKGRVYEQYF TRBJ2-7 TRBV7-8 - -
TGTGCCAGCAGGACCCCCCGGGGAGGTTACACTGAAGCTTTCTTT CASRTPRGGYTEAFF TRBJ1-1 TRBV6-6 - -
TGCGCCAGCAGCCAAGGACAGACCGGGTACACAGATACGCAGTATTTT CASSQGQTGYTDTQYF TRBJ2-3 TRBV4-1 - -
TGTGCCAGCAGTTTCGGGGGCGGGGGCCACAATGAGCAGTTCTTC CASSFGGGGHNEQFF TRBJ2-1 TRBV6-5 - -
TGCGCGGGACAGACTCAAAATGAAAAACTGTTTTTT CAGQTQNEKLFF TRBJ1-4 TRBV29-1 once TRBD1
TGTGCCAGCAGCGTAGCTGCACAGGGAGTTGGCTACACCTTC CASSVAAQGVGYTF TRBJ1-2 TRBV9 - -
TGCAGCGTGGGCCGGGAGACTAACTATGGCTACACCTTC CSVGRETNYGYTF TRBJ1-2 TRBV29-1 - -
TGTGCCACCGGAGGAAAGCGGGCGTCTACCTTCGAGCAGTACTTC CATGGKRASTFEQYF TRBJ2-7 TRBV6-6 few -
TGTGCCAGCAGCCAAGGAGGAACACGGGGCTTCTCAGATACGCAGTATTTT CASSQGGTRGFSDTQYF TRBJ2-3 TRBV4-2 once -
TGTGCCAGCCATCAGGGCATCTCCTACGAGCAGTACTTC CASHQGISYEQYF TRBJ2-7 TRBV5-4 few -
TGTGCCAGCAGAAGGACAGGGGGAAATGAAAAACTGTTTTTT CASRRTGGNEKLFF TRBJ1-4 TRBV6-1 - TRBD1
TGTGCCAGTAGTAATCAAGGGCGGCGGGCTTTCTTT CASSNQGRRAFF TRBJ1-1 TRBV19 few -
TGCAGCGTTGAGGCGGGGACTGGAAAACTGTTTTTT CSVEAGTGKLFF TRBJ1-4 TRBV29-1 - -
TGTGCCAGCACCGAGGGAGGGCTTGGCTACACCTTC CASTEGGLGYTF TRBJ1-2 TRBV2 few -
TGTGCCGGGAGCGGAAGGGCTTTGGCCCAGTACTTC CAGSGRALAQYF TRBJ2-5 TRBV30 - -
TGTGCCAGCTCACCAAATGGACAACAAATACTCAACATTCAGTACTTC CASSPNGQQILNIQYF TRBJ2-4 TRBV18 - -
TGCGCCAGCAGCTCTGGGCAGGCGTACCAAGAGACCCAGTACTTC CASSSGQAYQETQYF TRBJ2-5 TRBV4-1 - -
TGTGCCAGCTCACCCTTAGCGGGAGGAAGTGATACGCAGTATTTT CASSPLAGGSDTQYF TRBJ2-3 TRBV18 once TRBD2
TGCGCCAGCAGCCCCCCATACAGGGACGGGGAGACCCAGTACTTC CASSPPYRDGETQYF TRBJ2-5 TRBV4-3 few -